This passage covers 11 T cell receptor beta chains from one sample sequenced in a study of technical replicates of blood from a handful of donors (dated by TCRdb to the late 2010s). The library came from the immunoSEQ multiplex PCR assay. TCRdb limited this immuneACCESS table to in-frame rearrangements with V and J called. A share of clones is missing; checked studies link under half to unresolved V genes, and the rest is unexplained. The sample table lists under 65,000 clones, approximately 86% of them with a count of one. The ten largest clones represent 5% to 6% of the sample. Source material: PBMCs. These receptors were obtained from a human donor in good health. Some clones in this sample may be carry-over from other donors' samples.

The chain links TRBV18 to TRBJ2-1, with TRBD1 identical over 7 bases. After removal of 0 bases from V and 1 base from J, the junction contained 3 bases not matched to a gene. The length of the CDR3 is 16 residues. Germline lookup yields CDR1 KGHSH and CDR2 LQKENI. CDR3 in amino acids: CASSPPTGLSYNEQFF. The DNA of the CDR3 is TGTGCCAGCTCACCACCGACAGGGCTGTCCTACAATGAGCAGTTCTTC.

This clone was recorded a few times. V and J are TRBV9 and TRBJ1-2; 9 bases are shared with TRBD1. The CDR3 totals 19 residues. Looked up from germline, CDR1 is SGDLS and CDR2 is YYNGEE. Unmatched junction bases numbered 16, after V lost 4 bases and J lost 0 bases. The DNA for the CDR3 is TGTGCCAGCAGCACGAGAGGAAGGGACAGGGATCAAGCTAACTATGGCTACACCTTC. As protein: CASSTRGRDRDQANYGYTF.

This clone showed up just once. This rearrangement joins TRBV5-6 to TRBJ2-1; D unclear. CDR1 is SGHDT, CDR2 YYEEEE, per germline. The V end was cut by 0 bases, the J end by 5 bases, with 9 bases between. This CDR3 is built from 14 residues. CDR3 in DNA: TGTGCCAGCAGCTTGGCCGGGTTTAACAATGAGCAGTTCTTC. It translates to CASSLAGFNNEQFF.

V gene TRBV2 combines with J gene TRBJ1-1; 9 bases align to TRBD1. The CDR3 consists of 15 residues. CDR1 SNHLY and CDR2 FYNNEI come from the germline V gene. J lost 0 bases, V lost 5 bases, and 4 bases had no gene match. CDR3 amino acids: CASSPGQGMNTEAFF. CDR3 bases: TGTGCCAGCAGTCCTGGACAGGGGATGAACACTGAAGCTTTCTTT.

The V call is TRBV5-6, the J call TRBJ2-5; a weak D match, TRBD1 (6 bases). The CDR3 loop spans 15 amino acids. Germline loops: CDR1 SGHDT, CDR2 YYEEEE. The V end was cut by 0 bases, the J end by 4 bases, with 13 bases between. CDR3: CASSLAMGQVETQYF. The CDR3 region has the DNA TGTGCCAGCAGCTTGGCCATGGGACAAGTAGAGACCCAGTACTTC.

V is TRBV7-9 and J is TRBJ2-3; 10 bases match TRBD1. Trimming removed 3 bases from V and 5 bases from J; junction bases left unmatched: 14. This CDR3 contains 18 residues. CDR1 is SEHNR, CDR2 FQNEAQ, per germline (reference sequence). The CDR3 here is CASSFSLGQGIGGDTQYF. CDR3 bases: TGTGCCAGCAGCTTTAGTCTGGGACAGGGGATAGGGGGAGATACGCAGTATTTT.

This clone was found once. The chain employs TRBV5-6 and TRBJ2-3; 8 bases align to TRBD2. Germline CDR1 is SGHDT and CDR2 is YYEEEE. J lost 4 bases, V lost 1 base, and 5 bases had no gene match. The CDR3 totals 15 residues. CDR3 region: CASSLTGTSPDTQYF. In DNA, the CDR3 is TGTGCCAGCAGCTTGACTGGGACTAGTCCAGATACGCAGTATTTT.

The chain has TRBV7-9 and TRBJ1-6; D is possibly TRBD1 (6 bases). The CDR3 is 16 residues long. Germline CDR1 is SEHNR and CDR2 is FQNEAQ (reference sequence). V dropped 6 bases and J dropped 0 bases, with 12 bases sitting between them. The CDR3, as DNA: TGTGCCAGCAGACGACAGGAAAGCTCCTATAATTCACCCCTCCACTTT. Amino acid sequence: CASRRQESSYNSPLHF. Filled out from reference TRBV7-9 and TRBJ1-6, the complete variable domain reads DTGVSQNPRHKITKRGQNVTFRCDPISEHNRLYWYRQTLGQGPEFLTYFQNEAQLEKSRLLSDRFSAERPKGSFSTLEIQRTEQGDSAMYLCASRRQESSYNSPLHFGNGTRLTVT.

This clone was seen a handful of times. In DNA, the CDR3 is TGTGCCTGGAGTGTAATAGGCAGGGGGCGAACTGAAGCTTTCTTT. Translated, it gives CAWSVIGRGRTEAFF. The chain combines TRBV30 with TRBJ1-1, with TRBD1 matching 8 bases. The CDR3 is 15 residues long. Trimming removed 0 bases from V and 5 bases from J; junction bases left unmatched: 8. Germline loops: CDR1 GTSNPN, CDR2 SVGIG (reference sequence).

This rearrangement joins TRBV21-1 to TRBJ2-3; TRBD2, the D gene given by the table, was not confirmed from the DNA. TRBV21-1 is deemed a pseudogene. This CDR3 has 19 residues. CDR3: CASSKVGTSGSRLADTQYF. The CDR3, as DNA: TGTGCCAGCAGCAAAGTAGGGACTAGCGGGAGTCGTTTGGCAGATACGCAGTATTTT.

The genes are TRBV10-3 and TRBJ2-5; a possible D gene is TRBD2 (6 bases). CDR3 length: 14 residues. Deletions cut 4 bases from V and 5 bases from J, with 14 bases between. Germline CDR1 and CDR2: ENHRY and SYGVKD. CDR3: CAISGGGFYETQYF. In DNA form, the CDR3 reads TGTGCCATCAGTGGTGGAGGGTTTTACGAGACCCAGTACTTC.